This entry describes one T cell receptor beta chain. There are 15 residues in the CDR3. V lost 7 bases and J lost 5; bases outside the gene matches: 8. CDR1 and CDR2 from the germline V gene are SNHLY and FYNNEI. The sample originates from a study of cytomegalovirus exposure and HLA in healthy donors. PCR used 60 Vbeta primers and 13 Jbeta primers. The assay was immunoSEQ multiplex PCR, and TCRdb's table has in-frame clones only and misses some. The sample includes fewer than 200,000 clones, roughly 85% of them seen just once. Sequenced input: PBMCs. The chain carries TRBV2 and TRBJ2-1; 10 bases are a match to TRBD2. This sequence was found in a woman in her forties or fifties in good health and CMV-seropositive. This CDR3 reads CASTSRTSGNNEQFF. Here the CDR3 DNA reads TGTGCCAGCACGTCGAGGACTAGCGGTAACAATGAGCAGTTCTTC. The full variable domain, its missing parts supplied by reference TRBV2 and TRBJ2-1, is EPEVTQTPSHQVTQMGQEVILRCVPISNHLYFYWYRQILGQKVEFLVSFYNNEISEKSEIFDDQFSVERPDGSNFTLKIRSTKLEDSAMYFCASTSRTSGNNEQFFGPGTRLTVL.